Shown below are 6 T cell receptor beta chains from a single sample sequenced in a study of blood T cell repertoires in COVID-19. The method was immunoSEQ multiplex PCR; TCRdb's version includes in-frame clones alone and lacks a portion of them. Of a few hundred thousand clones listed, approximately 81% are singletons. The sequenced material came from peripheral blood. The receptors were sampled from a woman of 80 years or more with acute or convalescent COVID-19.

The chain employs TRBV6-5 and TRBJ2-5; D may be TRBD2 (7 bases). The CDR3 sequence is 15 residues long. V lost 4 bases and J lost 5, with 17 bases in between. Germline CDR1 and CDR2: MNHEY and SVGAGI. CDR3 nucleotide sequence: TGTGCCAGCAGTTTATTAGGGGGGGCGGAGGAGACCCAGTACTTC. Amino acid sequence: CASSLLGGAEETQYF.

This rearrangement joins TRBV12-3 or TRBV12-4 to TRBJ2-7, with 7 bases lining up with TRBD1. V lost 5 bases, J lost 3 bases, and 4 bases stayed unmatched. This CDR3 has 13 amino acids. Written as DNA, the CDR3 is TGTGCCAGCAGTGTGGGACAGAACTACGAGCAGTACTTC. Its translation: CASSVGQNYEQYF.

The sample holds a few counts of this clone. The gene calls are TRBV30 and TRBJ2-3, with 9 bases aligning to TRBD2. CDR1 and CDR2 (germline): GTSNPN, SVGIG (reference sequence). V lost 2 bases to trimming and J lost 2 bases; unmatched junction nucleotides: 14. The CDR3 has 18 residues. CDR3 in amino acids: CAWSPTSGSFQSTDTQYF. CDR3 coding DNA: TGTGCCTGGAGTCCAACTAGCGGGTCCTTCCAATCCACAGATACGCAGTATTTT.

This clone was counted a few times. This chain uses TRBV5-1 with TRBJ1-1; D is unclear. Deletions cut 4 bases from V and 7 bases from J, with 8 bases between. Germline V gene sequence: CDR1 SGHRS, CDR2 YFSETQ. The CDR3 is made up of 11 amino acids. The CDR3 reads CASSREGEAFF. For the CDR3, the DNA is TGCGCCAGCAGCAGGGAGGGTGAAGCTTTCTTT.

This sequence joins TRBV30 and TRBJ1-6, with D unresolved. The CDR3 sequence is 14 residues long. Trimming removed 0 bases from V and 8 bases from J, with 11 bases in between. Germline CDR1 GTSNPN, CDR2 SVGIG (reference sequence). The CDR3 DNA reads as TGTGCCTGGAGTGTGAGTAGGGAGGATTCACCCCTCCACTTT. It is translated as CAWSVSREDSPLHF.

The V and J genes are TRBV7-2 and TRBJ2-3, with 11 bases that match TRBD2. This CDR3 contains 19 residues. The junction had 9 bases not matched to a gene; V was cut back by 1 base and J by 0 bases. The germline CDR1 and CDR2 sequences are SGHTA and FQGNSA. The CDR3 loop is CASSLVSGRASRSTDTQYF. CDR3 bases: TGTGCCAGCAGCTTAGTTAGCGGGAGGGCCTCTAGGAGCACAGATACGCAGTATTTT.